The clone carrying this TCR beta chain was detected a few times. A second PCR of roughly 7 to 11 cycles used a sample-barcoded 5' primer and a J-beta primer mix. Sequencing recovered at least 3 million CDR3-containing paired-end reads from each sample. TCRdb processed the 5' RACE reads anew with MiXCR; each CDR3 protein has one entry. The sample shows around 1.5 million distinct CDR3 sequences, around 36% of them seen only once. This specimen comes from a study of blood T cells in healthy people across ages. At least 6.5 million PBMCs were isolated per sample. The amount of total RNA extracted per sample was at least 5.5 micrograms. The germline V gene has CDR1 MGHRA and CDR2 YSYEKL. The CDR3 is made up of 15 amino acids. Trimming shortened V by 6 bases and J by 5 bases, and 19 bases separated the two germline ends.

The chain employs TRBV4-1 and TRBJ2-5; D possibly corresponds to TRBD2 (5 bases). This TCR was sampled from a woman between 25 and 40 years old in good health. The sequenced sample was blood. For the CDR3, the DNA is TGCGCCAGCAGTCTTGGACTGAGATGGCAGGAGACCCAGTACTTC. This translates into CASSLGLRWQETQYF.